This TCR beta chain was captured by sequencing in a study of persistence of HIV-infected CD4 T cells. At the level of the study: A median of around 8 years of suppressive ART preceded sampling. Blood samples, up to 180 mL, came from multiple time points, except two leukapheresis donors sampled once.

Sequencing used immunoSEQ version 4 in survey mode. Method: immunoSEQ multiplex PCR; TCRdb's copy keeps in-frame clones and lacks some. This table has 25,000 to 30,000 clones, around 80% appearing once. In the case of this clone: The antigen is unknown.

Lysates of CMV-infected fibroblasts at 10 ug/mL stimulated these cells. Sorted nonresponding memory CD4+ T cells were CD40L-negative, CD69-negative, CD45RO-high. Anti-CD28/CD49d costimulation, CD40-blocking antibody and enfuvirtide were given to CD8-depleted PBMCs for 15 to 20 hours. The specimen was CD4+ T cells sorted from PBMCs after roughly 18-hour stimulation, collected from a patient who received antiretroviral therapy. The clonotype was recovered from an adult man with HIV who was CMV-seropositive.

In DNA form, the CDR3 reads TGTGCCAGCAGTGAGAGGAAGGGGAGCTTGGAAAAACTGTTTTTT. Protein: CASSERKGSLEKLFF. The rearrangement links TRBV25-1 to TRBJ1-4; D is possibly TRBD1 (5 bases). Germline CDR1 reads MGHDK; CDR2 reads SYGVNS. Trimming left V 3 bases short and J 8 bases short, with 16 bases between. CDR3 length: 15 amino acids.